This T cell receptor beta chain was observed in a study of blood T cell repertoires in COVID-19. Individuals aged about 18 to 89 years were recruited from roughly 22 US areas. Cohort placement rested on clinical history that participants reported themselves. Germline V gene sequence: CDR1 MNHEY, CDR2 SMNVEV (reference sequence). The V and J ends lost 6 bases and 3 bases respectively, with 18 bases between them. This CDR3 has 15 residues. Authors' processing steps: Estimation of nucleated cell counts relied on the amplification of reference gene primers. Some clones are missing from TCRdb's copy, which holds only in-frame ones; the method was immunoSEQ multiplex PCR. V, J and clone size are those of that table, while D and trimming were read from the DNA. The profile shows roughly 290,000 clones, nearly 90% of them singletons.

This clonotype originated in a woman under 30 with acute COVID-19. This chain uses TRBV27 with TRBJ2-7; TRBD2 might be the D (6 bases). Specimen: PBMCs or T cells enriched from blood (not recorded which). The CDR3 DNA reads TGTGCCAGCAGGAAAGACTTGGGACTTAACTACGAGCAGTACTTC. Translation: CASRKDLGLNYEQYF.